This T cell receptor beta chain was found in a study of blood T cell repertoires in COVID-19 (dated by TCRdb to the early 2020s). About the investigation overall: The collaborator samples originated in the United States, Italy and Spain and spanned the acute and convalescent phases of COVID-19. Where available, HLA class I and class II types were taken from metadata supplied by the sample provider and were not determined by assay-based typing. The material from the prospective study consisted of cDNA or gDNA derived from T cells, B-cell-depleted T cells, or PBMCs. The sample metadata nearly always contained a de-identified subject ID, COVID-19 status, age in years and sex. The samples were drawn from two sources: the first 160 participants of the ongoing ImmuneRACE study, and fewer than 1,500 subjects contributed by 6 global collaborators. Subjects who had been exposed to COVID-19, were actively infected with it, or had recovered from it provided the deeply sampled blood TCRbeta repertoires that made up the dataset. The repertoires were released in a freely available public database intended as a resource for research on the immune response to SARS-CoV-2.

For CDR1 and CDR2, the germline V gene lists MNHEY and SVGEGT. The V end gives up 5 bases and the J end 2 bases, leaving 9 bases in the junction not matched to a gene. The CDR3 runs 15 residues from the cysteine to the phenylalanine. Only CDR3 DNA remains: 45 bases, in frame from the first base. The immunoSEQ Assay, a bias-controlled multiplex PCR, was used to amplify TCRbeta CDR3 regions from genomic DNA. The authors' analysis ran thus. The number of nucleated cells in each sample was estimated by amplification of reference gene primers within the assay. Sequence reads were collapsed and filtered to measure the absolute abundance of every unique TCRbeta CDR3 rearrangement. Productive Simpson clonality was computed per sample as the square root of Simpson's diversity index over productive rearrangements. The immuneACCESS repertoire file appears here via TCRdb, limited to in-frame rearrangements. These files lack a portion of the clones; in checked studies, under half of the deficit traces to unresolved V genes, and the cause of the others is not known. Clone size and the V and J calls come from that table; the DNA yielded D and trimming. Here the sample has some 350,000 clones; around 91% occur a single time. The top ten clonotypes cover approximately 7% of the sample.

Overall study results and their limits: The quantity of clinical and demographic metadata differed by source and by participant and was supplied without curation.

Comments on this clone: What antigen it recognizes has not been identified. Qualities for individual bases were not recorded, and no much larger clone is one base off.

Collaborating institutions collected whole blood in K2EDTA tubes following their own protocols. For TCRbeta analysis, collaborator samples were shipped as frozen whole blood, as isolated PBMCs, or as DNA extracted from either sample type. The sequence links TRBV6-2 or TRBV6-3 to TRBJ2-7, with 7 junctional bases fitting TRBD1. Sequencing was performed on peripheral blood. The source is a man aged 18 to 29 with active or convalescent COVID-19. CDR3 sequence: CASSRRQGPAYEQYF. The base sequence is TGTGCCAGCAGTAGACGACAGGGCCCTGCCTACGAGCAGTACTTC.